The next 28 T cell receptor beta chains were all read from a single sample in a study of shared clonotypes between healthy human individuals. Profiled with immunoSEQ multiplex PCR; TCRdb holds only in-frame clones, not every one. The table shows some 1.4 million clones, with roughly 95% occurring only once. Sequenced sample: naive CD4+ T cells sorted from blood. Stated subset: CD45RA+ positively selected. The origin of the receptors is a man aged 30 to 39 in good health.

A single count supports this clone. The V call is TRBV28, the J call TRBJ2-7; D possibly matches TRBD1 or TRBD2 (6 bases each). Germline V CDR1 and CDR2: MDHEN, SYDVKM. The CDR3 has 13 residues. Trimming cost V 8 bases and J 0 bases, with 11 bases left between them. The CDR3 nucleotides read TGTGCCAGCGGAGGGACACCCTCCTACGAGCAGTACTTC. Amino acids: CASGGTPSYEQYF.

The chain couples TRBV11-2 to TRBJ1-1, with D maybe TRBD1 (5 bases). V dropped 2 bases and J dropped 6 bases, with 13 bases sitting between them. This CDR3 has 14 amino acids. Germline assignment: CDR1 SGHAT and CDR2 FQNNGV. The CDR3 sequence: CASSLRSRGAEAFF. As DNA, the CDR3 is TGTGCCAGCAGCTTAAGGTCCAGAGGGGCTGAAGCTTTCTTT.

The chain employs TRBV28 and TRBJ2-7; D gene uncertain. With 3 bases removed from V and 0 bases from J, the gap between germline ends came to 12 bases. This CDR3 is built from 15 residues. Germline lookup yields CDR1 MDHEN and CDR2 SYDVKM. In DNA form, the CDR3 reads TGTGCCAGCAGTTTGGTAGGAAGGAGCTCCTACGAGCAGTACTTC. This codes for CASSLVGRSSYEQYF.

This chain joins TRBV4-3 and TRBJ1-1; D may be TRBD1 (6 bases). The CDR3 runs 14 residues. CDR1 and CDR2 from the germline V gene are LGHNA and YSLEER. V was pared by 3 bases and J by 5 bases, with 13 bases between. CDR3 region: CASSHGGRGTEAFF. As DNA, the CDR3 is TGCGCCAGCAGCCACGGGGGCCGCGGTACTGAAGCTTTCTTT.

This chain connects TRBV5-1 to TRBJ2-7; D is possibly TRBD2 (6 bases). V dropped 4 bases and J dropped 2 bases, with 16 bases sitting between them. The germline V gene has CDR1 SGHRS and CDR2 YFSETQ. The CDR3 length is 15 residues. The CDR3 here is CASSRERVSTYEQYF. Written as DNA, the CDR3 is TGCGCCAGCAGCCGGGAGCGGGTTTCCACCTACGAGCAGTACTTC.

The chain joins TRBV19 to TRBJ2-3, with 9 positions matching TRBD1. J lost 4 bases, V lost 8 bases, and 7 bases had no gene match. Germline values: CDR1 LNHDA, CDR2 SQIVND (reference sequence). This CDR3 has 14 residues. The CDR3 sequence is CASSRRDRADTQYF. The CDR3 coding sequence is TGTGCCAGTTCGCGCAGGGACAGGGCAGATACGCAGTATTTT.

This clone was seen only once. The chain is built from TRBV11-2 and TRBJ1-2, with D possibly matching TRBD1 (6 bases). The V end lost 5 bases, the J end lost 0 bases, and 10 bases lay between the germline ends. CDR3 size: 14 residues. Looked up from germline, CDR1 is SGHAT and CDR2 is FQNNGV. The CDR3 is CASSLDSSNYGYTF. As DNA, the CDR3 is TGTGCCAGCAGCCTGGACAGCTCTAACTATGGCTACACCTTC.

The chain carries TRBV5-1 and TRBJ2-5; 8 bases are shared with TRBD1. V was pared by 1 base and J by 2 bases, with 7 bases of the junction left unmatched. The CDR3 length is 16 residues. In germline, CDR1 is SGHRS, CDR2 YFSETQ. This chain's CDR3 is CASSLSGTGVQETQYF. The CDR3 nucleotides read TGCGCCAGCAGCTTGAGTGGGACAGGTGTTCAAGAGACCCAGTACTTC. The variable domain in full, with the rest retrieved from reference TRBV5-1 and TRBJ2-5, is KAGVTQTPRYLIKTRGQQVTLSCSPISGHRSVSWYQQTPGQGLQFLFEYFSETQRNKGNFPGRFSGRQFSNSRSEMNVSTLELGDSALYLCASSLSGTGVQETQYFGPGTRLLVL.

This chain joins TRBV6-1 and TRBJ1-1; D is possibly TRBD1 (5 bases). Trimming removed 3 bases from V and 0 bases from J, with 11 bases in between. Germline CDR1 and CDR2: MNHNS and SASEGT. CDR3 length: 15 amino acids. The CDR3 loop is CASSDPGTMNTEAFF. CDR3 sequence (DNA): TGTGCCAGCAGTGATCCCGGGACCATGAACACTGAAGCTTTCTTT.

The CDR3: CATSTGLGAQHF. In DNA form, the CDR3 reads TGTGCCACCAGCACCGGACTCGGGGCCCAGCATTTT. The chain has TRBV15 and TRBJ1-5; no clear D. The CDR3 spans 12 residues. Trimming pared 4 bases from V and 11 bases from J, leaving 12 bases between. Germline V gene lookup returns CDR1 LNHNV and CDR2 YYDKDF (reference sequence). Variable domain in full (rest from reference TRBV15 and TRBJ1-5): DAMVIQNPRYQVTQFGKPVTLSCSQTLNHNVMYWYQQKSSQAPKLLFHYYDKDFNNEADTPDNFQSRRPNTSFCFLDIRSPGLGDTAMYLCATSTGLGAQHFGDGTRLSIL.

This chain links TRBV7-2 with TRBJ2-1; 12 nucleotides line up with TRBD2. Trimming at V came to 4 bases and at J to 2 bases, leaving 9 bases not matched to a gene. Germline CDR1 and CDR2: SGHTA and FQGNSA. CDR3 size: 18 residues. The CDR3 nucleotides are TGTGCCAGCAGCTCCCTAAAACTAGCGGGAGGACCCTACAATGAGCAGTTCTTC. Its protein is CASSSLKLAGGPYNEQFF.

The V gene is TRBV5-1, the J gene TRBJ2-7; possibly TRBD1 or TRBD2 for D (7 bases each). Germline values: CDR1 SGHRS, CDR2 YFSETQ. The CDR3 is 15 residues long. Trimming shortened V by 4 bases and J by 2 bases, and 16 bases separated the two germline ends. CDR3: CASSRSGTVPYEQYF. In nucleotides, the CDR3 is TGCGCCAGCAGCAGGAGCGGGACAGTCCCCTACGAGCAGTACTTC. Variable domain in full (rest from reference TRBV5-1 and TRBJ2-7): KAGVTQTPRYLIKTRGQQVTLSCSPISGHRSVSWYQQTPGQGLQFLFEYFSETQRNKGNFPGRFSGRQFSNSRSEMNVSTLELGDSALYLCASSRSGTVPYEQYFGPGTRLTVT.

The rearrangement links TRBV27 to TRBJ2-6, with unresolved D. The CDR3 has 18 residues. CDR1 is MNHEY, CDR2 SMNVEV, per germline (reference sequence). V was clipped by 5 bases and J by 5 bases, with 22 bases between them. The CDR3 region has the DNA TGTGCCAGCAGTAGGGATTGCTGGCTACAAAGTCGGGCCAACGTCCTGACTTTC. It translates to CASSRDCWLQSRANVLTF.

In its sample, this clone was seen a few times. The chain employs TRBV28 and TRBJ1-5; D possibly corresponds to TRBD1 (5 bases). There are 13 residues in the CDR3. V lost 3 bases and J 7 bases, leaving 10 bases between the germline ends. Germline V CDR1 and CDR2: MDHEN, SYDVKM. As DNA, the CDR3 is TGTGCCAGCAGTTTCGCAGGGTTCCAGCCCCAGCATTTT. This translates into CASSFAGFQPQHF.

This rearrangement joins TRBV30 to TRBJ1-4, with 7 bases lining up with TRBD1. V lost 2 bases, J lost 5 bases, and 5 bases stayed unmatched. This CDR3 contains 14 residues. Looked up from germline, CDR1 is GTSNPN and CDR2 is SVGIG (reference sequence). Here the CDR3 reads CAWSTGQRNEKLFF. CDR3 nucleotide sequence: TGTGCCTGGAGTACGGGACAGCGGAATGAAAAACTGTTTTTT.

The genes are TRBV5-1 and TRBJ2-5, with D unresolved. V dropped 4 bases and J dropped 1 base, with 8 bases sitting between them. The germline gives CDR1 SGHRS, CDR2 YFSETQ. The CDR3 length is 13 residues. CDR3 amino acids: CASSKTAQETQYF. CDR3 bases: TGCGCCAGCAGCAAGACCGCCCAAGAGACCCAGTACTTC. Combining the CDR3 with reference TRBV5-1 and TRBJ2-5 gives the whole variable domain KAGVTQTPRYLIKTRGQQVTLSCSPISGHRSVSWYQQTPGQGLQFLFEYFSETQRNKGNFPGRFSGRQFSNSRSEMNVSTLELGDSALYLCASSKTAQETQYFGPGTRLLVL.

Note on this clone: Other nucleotide sequences in the sample specify the same CDR3. The genes are TRBV18 and TRBJ1-2; D ambiguous. The CDR3 contains 13 residues. Trimming took off 6 bases at V and 4 bases at J, with 12 bases between the two ends. Germline CDR1 is KGHSH and CDR2 is LQKENI. The CDR3: CASSPTGSYGYTF. The CDR3 nucleotides read TGTGCCAGCTCCCCCACGGGGTCCTATGGCTACACCTTC.

This clone showed up just once. J is TRBJ2-7 and V is TRBV10-1, with a tentative D call TRBD2 (5 bases). Deletions cut 4 bases from V and 6 bases from J, with 10 bases between. CDR3 length: 12 residues. The germline gives CDR1 WNHNN, CDR2 SYGVQD (reference sequence). CDR3 region: CASSGPSGEQYF. CDR3 DNA: TGCGCCAGCAGTGGCCCCAGCGGCGAGCAGTACTTC.

This chain uses TRBV7-9 with TRBJ2-5; D unresolved. There are 11 residues in the CDR3. Germline assignment: CDR1 SEHNR and CDR2 FQNEAQ (reference sequence). Trimming pared 3 bases from V and 4 bases from J, leaving 3 bases between. In nucleotides, the CDR3 is TGTGCCAGCAGCTTCGCAGAGACCCAGTACTTC. This codes for CASSFAETQYF.

The chain uses TRBV5-4 and TRBJ1-1; TRBD1 agrees at 7 bases. V lost 4 bases and J lost 6; bases outside the gene matches: 9. The germline gives CDR1 SGHNT, CDR2 YYREEE (reference sequence). This CDR3 is built from 14 residues. Written as DNA, the CDR3 is TGTGCCAGCAGCGCACCTTTGACAGGGTCTGAAGCTTTCTTT. Residues: CASSAPLTGSEAFF. Variable domain in full (rest from reference TRBV5-4 and TRBJ1-1): ETGVTQSPTHLIKTRGQQVTLRCSSQSGHNTVSWYQQALGQGPQFIFQYYREEENGRGNFPPRFSGLQFPNYSSELNVNALELDDSALYLCASSAPLTGSEAFFGQGTRLTVV.

V usage is TRBV10-3 and J usage is TRBJ2-5; no firm D call. V lost 0 bases and J 5 bases, leaving 10 bases between the germline ends. Germline V CDR1 and CDR2: ENHRY, SYGVKD. The CDR3 sequence is 14 residues long. For the CDR3, the DNA is TGTGCCATCAGTGAGTCGGCAGGTCCTGAGACCCAGTACTTC. It translates to CAISESAGPETQYF.

A remark on this clone: Other nucleotide sequences from this sample produce the same CDR3. The chain couples TRBV5-1 to TRBJ2-1; 8 bases are a match to TRBD2. CDR1 is SGHRS, CDR2 YFSETQ, per germline. V shed 0 bases, J shed 4 bases, and the junction held 3 bases outside the gene matches. The CDR3 totals 15 residues. CDR3 nucleotides: TGCGCCAGCAGCTTGGATGGGACTAGTTACAATGAGCAGTTCTTC. Protein sequence: CASSLDGTSYNEQFF.

The sample holds one count of this clone. The chain recombines TRBV10-3 with TRBJ2-5, with no clear D. Germline V gene data show CDR1 as ENHRY and CDR2 as SYGVKD. V was clipped by 10 bases and J by 2 bases, with 8 bases between them. This CDR3 spans 11 amino acids. The chain's CDR3 is CATSLQETQYF. The CDR3, as DNA: TGTGCCACGTCGCTGCAAGAGACCCAGTACTTC.

V usage is TRBV6-6 and J usage is TRBJ2-7; D is possibly TRBD1 (6 bases). The germline CDR1 and CDR2 sequences are MNHNY and SVGAGI (reference sequence). The CDR3 spans 15 residues. V shed 2 bases and J shed 4 bases, with 15 bases lying between them. The CDR3 sequence: CASSYLTGKGYEQYF. The CDR3 DNA reads as TGTGCCAGCAGTTACCTAACAGGGAAAGGTTACGAGCAGTACTTC.

J is TRBJ1-5 and V is TRBV18; D gene uncertain. CDR3 length equals 13 residues. V lost 2 bases and J lost 8, with 10 bases in between. Germline values: CDR1 KGHSH, CDR2 LQKENI. CDR3 protein: CASSPGTVEPQHF. CDR3 in DNA: TGTGCCAGCTCACCAGGTACAGTGGAGCCCCAGCATTTT.

The chain combines TRBV21-1 with TRBJ1-5; TRBD1, the D gene given by the table, was not confirmed from the DNA. TRBV21-1 is a known pseudogene. This CDR3 contains 14 residues. The CDR3 region is CASRSGTDNQPQHF. CDR3 sequence (DNA): TGTGCCAGCAGATCCGGGACAGACAATCAGCCCCAGCATTTT.

The J gene is TRBJ1-4, the V gene TRBV18, with TRBD1 matching over 7 bases. The CDR3 runs 13 residues. Germline V CDR1 and CDR2: KGHSH, LQKENI. Losses at the gene ends were 3 bases for V and 7 bases for J; bases not matched to a gene: 2. CDR3 sequence reads: CASSPTGPEKLFF. Here the CDR3 DNA reads TGTGCCAGCTCACCGACAGGGCCTGAAAAACTGTTTTTT.

The rearrangement uses TRBV19 and TRBJ2-2, with a weak D call TRBD1 (6 bases). V gave up 10 bases and J gave up 1 base, with 16 bases separating them. The CDR3 runs 15 residues. Germline V CDR1 and CDR2: LNHDA, SQIVND (reference sequence). CDR3 in amino acids: CATHSPGENTGELFF. CDR3 nucleotides: TGTGCCACCCACTCGCCAGGGGAGAACACCGGGGAGCTGTTTTTT.